Below, 7 T cell receptor beta chains from the same sample are listed, as sequenced in a study of T cell repertoires in cytomegalovirus infection. TCRdb reprocessed the reads via MiXCR and lists one record per CDR3 protein. The sample consists of about a million distinct CDR3 sequences, under 40% of them appearing once. Antigens of these TCRs are unknown. Sample: cultured CD8+ T cells from PBMCs, taken from culture after CMV antigen stimulation. The origin of the receptors is a human donor in good health (CMV status not recorded). Some clones in this sample may be carry-over from other donors' samples.

The chain couples TRBV7-4 to TRBJ2-2, with TRBD1 matching 7 bases. Germline V gene lookup returns CDR1 SGHVT and CDR2 SQSDAQ. Losses at the gene ends were 5 bases for V and 5 bases for J; bases not matched to a gene: 23. The length of the CDR3 is 20 residues. The CDR3 coding sequence is TGTGCCAGCAGCCCCGCTACAGTTAAGAACAGGGGCGGTGGGACCGGGGAGCTGTTTTTT. Translation: CASSPATVKNRGGGTGELFF.

The chain couples TRBV20-1 to TRBJ1-5; the D gene is possibly TRBD1 (5 bases). The length of the CDR3 is 15 residues. The germline V and J ends were trimmed by 4 bases and 0 bases, with 13 bases remaining between them. Germline V gene sequence: CDR1 DFQATT, CDR2 SNEGSKA (reference sequence). Written as DNA, the CDR3 is TGCAGTGCTAAGACAAGGGGCTATAGCAATCAGCCCCAGCATTTT. It codes for CSAKTRGYSNQPQHF.

This clonotype was picked up a small number of times. CDR3: CASSILQVANTGELFF. In DNA, the CDR3 is TGTGCCAGCAGTATACTACAGGTGGCGAACACCGGGGAGCTGTTTTTT. The chain employs TRBV6-1 and TRBJ2-2, with a possible D match to TRBD1 (5 bases). Trimming stripped 5 bases from V and 0 bases from J, with 13 bases between. Germline V CDR1 and CDR2: MNHNS, SASEGT. The CDR3 covers 16 residues.

The chain is built from TRBV4-1 and TRBJ1-5; D is undetermined. Germline CDR1 is MGHRA and CDR2 is YSYEKL. The V end was cut by 1 base, the J end by 3 bases, with 13 bases between. The CDR3 extends over 16 amino acids. In nucleotides, the CDR3 is TGCGCCAGCAGCCAAGTTGGTGGGCTTATCAATCAGCCCCAGCATTTT. It specifies CASSQVGGLINQPQHF.

This clonotype was seen only once. This chain links TRBV27 with TRBJ2-1; perhaps TRBD2 as D (7 bases). CDR3 length: 16 residues. CDR1 and CDR2 from the germline V gene are MNHEY and SMNVEV (reference sequence). V shed 5 bases and J shed 5 bases, with 19 bases lying between them. The CDR3 region is CASSTLGGALDNEQFF. The CDR3 DNA is TGTGCCAGCAGTACCCTGGGGGGGGCCCTGGACAATGAGCAGTTCTTC.

Only a few counts were recorded for this clonotype. The chain uses TRBV27 and TRBJ2-6; D gene ambiguous. Germline CDR1 reads MNHEY; CDR2 reads SMNVEV (reference sequence). The ends were cut back, 0 bases at V and 3 bases at J, with 21 bases in the middle. The CDR3 is made up of 20 amino acids. CDR3 in amino acids: CASSLSFGGMRSNGANVLTF. The CDR3 region has the DNA TGTGCCAGCAGTTTATCGTTTGGCGGAATGAGGTCAAATGGGGCCAACGTCCTGACTTTC.

In its sample, this clonotype was seen a few times. This chain uses TRBV7-6 with TRBJ1-1; D possibly corresponds to TRBD1 (5 bases). The germline gives CDR1 SGHVS, CDR2 FNYEAQ. V was cut by 5 bases and J by 1 base, with 14 bases left in between. The CDR3 loop spans 15 amino acids. The CDR3 DNA follows: TGTGCCAGCAGCCCCTGGGCAGGGACGAACACTGAAGCTTTCTTT. It codes for CASSPWAGTNTEAFF.